This record covers a single T cell receptor beta chain. Its target is unknown. The V and J ends lost 5 bases and 2 bases respectively, with 15 bases between them. The CDR3 loop spans 15 amino acids. The sample originates from a study of blood T cells in healthy people across ages. A second PCR of 7 to 11 cycles used a sample-barcoded 5' primer and a J-beta primer mix. TCRdb fed the 5' RACE reads into MiXCR, producing one record per CDR3 protein. The repertoire holds 850,000 to 1,000,000 distinct CDR3 sequences, 45% to 60% seen once, with over 20% in the top ten. The study's findings and limits: Relative to aged donors, long-lived donors carried more naive CD4+ cells and displayed higher diversity.

This TCR derives from a woman between 55 and 75 years old in good health. Sequenced: blood. This chain joins TRBV12-3 or TRBV12-4 and TRBJ2-5, with D possibly being TRBD1 (5 bases). CDR3 coding DNA: TGTGCCAGCAGTCTACTCTATGACAGACAAGAGACCCAGTACTTC. Its translation is CASSLLYDRQETQYF.